This TCR beta chain was documented in a study of shared clonotypes between healthy human individuals (dated by TCRdb to about 2020). Some background on the complete study: A few men and a couple of women, aged 18 to 49 years, made up the cohort. For each donor, three plates each were used for CD4 naive and CD4 memory, two plates were used for CD8 naive, and one plate was used for CD8 memory. To estimate repertoire size and how much clonotypes are shared between individuals, the study performed deep sequencing of blood TCR repertoires from roughly five healthy adults. Libraries were prepared and TCR repertoires were sequenced by different laboratories using diverse techniques, in order to increase sequencing depth and limit assay-specific biases. Between about 0.9 and 9 billion PBMCs per donor were obtained by leukapheresis. Study-wide conclusions, independent of this receptor: Sharing across a few donors was observed for about 5% of naive CD4, 3% to 3.5% of naive CD8, around 2.5% of memory CD4, and about 0.39% of memory CD8 clonotypes. Rarefaction of sorted-subset datasets indicated incomplete sequencing despite the large sequencing depth. Pairwise subsampling led to the expectation that sequencing depth would affect the degree of clonotype sharing among donors. Because the study included only a small number of donors, the genetic and exposure-history diversity represented was limited. Higher generation probabilities were observed for clonotypes shared by all four sorted-subset donors than for non-shared clonotypes. Only blood was sampled, and tissue TCR repertoires likely differ from those in blood. Larger estimated clonotype richness was generally found for naive subsets than for memory subsets.

CDR1 SGHTA and CDR2 FQGNSA were looked up in the germline V gene. Trimming removed 7 bases from V and 2 bases from J; the gene matches leave 7 bases unexplained. Inclusive of the bounding cysteine and phenylalanine, the CDR3 is 14 residues long. CDR3 DNA is the only sequence kept; it has 42 bases, read in frame from the first base. Using the deep immunoSEQ assay, multiplex PCR amplified TCR CDR3 regions from genomic DNA. Extracted genomic DNA from each cell subset was spread evenly across all wells of several immunoSEQ 96-well plates, with each plate serving as a replicate. For sorted subsets, about 200 ng genomic DNA, equal to 30,000 to 35,000 T cell genomes, was loaded into each replicate PCR. Purified libraries were quantified with a Qubit 3.0 fluorometer, sized on a Bioanalyzer 2100, and re-quantified with the KAPA Library Quantification kit. Every immunoSEQ 96-well plate was sequenced on a separate single-read 150-cycle Illumina NextSeq 550 flow cell. Turning to the authors' computational methods: Because only junctional sequences without quality scores were contained in the immunoSEQ output, filtering matching that applied to full-length reads could not be performed. Sequences were annotated with PyIR, a Python wrapper for IgBLAST v1.9, using IMGT germline references to assign V/J genes and CDR3. Reads were filtered out if the reads had weak V/J assignments (E-value above 1e-6), no CDR3, stop codons, out-of-frame junctions, or ambiguous translated residues. A V3J clonotype was defined by an identical inferred V gene, J gene, and CDR3 amino acid sequence. Percentage overlap between repertoires was computed as shared unique clonotypes divided by the size of the smaller repertoire. Three approaches were used to assess repertoire richness: RTK rarefaction, the Chao1 estimator, and Recon v2.1 estimates of unobserved clonotypes. Generation probabilities for all TCRbeta clonotypes obtained by the gDNA method from four donors were computed using OLGA. TCRdb's version of the immuneACCESS table is confined to in-frame rearrangements and falls short of the full clone set. An unresolved V gene accounts for under half of the shortfall where checked; the remainder is of unknown origin. V and J calls and clone size come straight from that table; D and trimming were deduced from the DNA. In all, the sample holds approximately 980,000 clones, and less than 85% of those were seen once. The ten largest clonotypes hold 1.5% of the sample.

The donors were healthy, HIV-negative adults with no recently reported acute infections or vaccinations. Every donor was a Caucasian adult residing in Nashville, Tennessee, USA. CD4+ T cells were enriched by magnetic negative selection; naive cells were then positively selected on CD45RA, and the negative fraction formed the memory subset. Blood was collected by leukapheresis, and PBMCs were isolated by Ficoll-Histopaque density gradient centrifugation and then cryopreserved in liquid nitrogen vapor phase. Analytical flow cytometry was used to check the purity and quantity of each magnetically sorted T cell population. Genomic DNA was isolated from every sorted fraction and measured by UV absorbance on a Nanodrop 2000c. With regard to this clone: Its antigen remains undetermined. Per-nucleotide qualities are absent, and no much larger clonotype sits a single base away.

This chain is built from TRBV7-2 and TRBJ1-2; 7 bases in between match TRBD1. This TCR was sampled from a man in his late teens or twenties in good health. The source material was memory CD4+ T cells sorted from blood. The meaning of the sample's cell subset or site label: CD45RA-negative fraction. In nucleotides, the sequence is TGTGCCAGCACCTCCAGACAGGGAAACTATGGCTACACCTTC. Its protein reads: CASTSRQGNYGYTF.